This is a list of T cell receptor beta chains from one sample in a study of OX40 agonist ivuxolimab in advanced cancers. The method was immunoSEQ multiplex PCR; TCRdb's version includes in-frame clones alone and lacks a portion of them. The table has 70,000 or so clones, around 86% seen once; the top ten hold roughly 7.3%. The sample here was CD4+ or CD8+ T cells sorted from blood, taken in a trial of the OX40 agonist ivuxolimab. The receptors were gathered from an adult with an advanced solid tumor such as melanoma, head and neck, liver or kidney cancer. Both conserved end residues are part of each CDR3. A D gene is named only where the DNA matches it firmly. Size is stated for part of the rows, as once, few or many counts, or as a class when the clone is expanded.

>once|TRBD2|TRBJ2-3|TRBV27
TGTGCCAGCAGTTTGATTCGGGGGGGTAGCACAGATACGCAGTATTTT
CASSLIRGGSTDTQYF
>-|-|TRBJ1-3|TRBV7-2
TGTGCCAGCAGCCTACCCATGACAGGAGGCTCTGGAAACACCATATATTTT
CASSLPMTGGSGNTIYF
>-|-|TRBJ1-3|TRBV7-8
TGTGCCAGCAGGGGGGTCTCTGGAAACACCATATATTTT
CASRGVSGNTIYF
>-|-|TRBJ1-2|TRBV6-5
TGTGCCAGCAGCCTCGCGGGGTATGGCTACACCTTC
CASSLAGYGYTF
>few|TRBD2|TRBJ2-1|TRBV11-1
TGTGCCAGCAGCTTAAGAGCGCTAGCGGGGGGCTCCTACAATGAGCAGTTCTTC
CASSLRALAGGSYNEQFF
>-|-|TRBJ2-2|TRBV7-6
TGTGCCAGCAGCCCTTTCGGCAACCCGAACACCGGGGAGCTGTTTTTT
CASSPFGNPNTGELFF
>-|-|TRBJ1-2|TRBV18
TGTGCCAGCTCACCAGACAGTAACTATGGCTACACCTTC
CASSPDSNYGYTF
>-|TRBD2|TRBJ2-5|TRBV29-1
TGCAGCGTTGTATCCGGGGGGGAGACCCAGTACTTC
CSVVSGGETQYF
>-|-|TRBJ1-2|TRBV6-5
TGTGCCAGCAGCTCTGATCGGCCGGGCTACGGCTACACCTTC
CASSSDRPGYGYTF
>-|TRBD1|TRBJ2-1|TRBV5-4
TGTGCCAGCATAGACAGGGGAAGCAATGAGCAGTTCTTC
CASIDRGSNEQFF
>-|-|TRBJ2-4|TRBV30
TGTGCCTGGAGTACGAACATTCAGTACTTC
CAWSTNIQYF
>-|TRBD1|TRBJ2-7|TRBV5-1
TGCGCCAGCAGTTTAACCGGGACAGGTTCCTACGAGCAGTACTTC
CASSLTGTGSYEQYF
>-|TRBD1|TRBJ1-2|TRBV7-2
TGTGCCAGCAGCTTAGAACCAGGGGGGAACTATGGCTACACCTTC
CASSLEPGGNYGYTF
>-|TRBD1|TRBJ1-4|TRBV13
TGTGCCAGCAGTTTAACAGGGGGCGAGAATGAAAAACTGTTTTTT
CASSLTGGENEKLFF
>-|TRBD2|TRBJ2-7|TRBV25-1
TGTGCCAGCACCGAGGGGACTAGTTCCTACGAGCAGTACTTC
CASTEGTSSYEQYF
>-|TRBD2|TRBJ2-1|TRBV7-8
TGTGCCAGCAGCCGGGGGGGGGCTCTCTACAATGAGCAGTTCTTC
CASSRGGALYNEQFF
>-|TRBD2|TRBJ2-1|TRBV5-8
TGTGCCAGCAGCTTGATCGGGAGGGCCGATGAGCAGTTCTTC
CASSLIGRADEQFF
>-|-|TRBJ2-7|TRBV28
TGTGCCAGCAGAATGGGGGCAGTCCCCTACGAGCAGTACTTC
CASRMGAVPYEQYF
>-|-|TRBJ1-5|TRBV28
TGTGCCAGCAGTTTGGAGGATCAGCCCCAGCATTTT
CASSLEDQPQHF
>-|-|TRBJ1-1|TRBV11-3
TGTGCCAGCAGCTTAAGGGGGGAGACTGAAGCTTTCTTT
CASSLRGETEAFF
>-|TRBD1|TRBJ2-7|TRBV7-8
TGTGCCAGCAGCCGAAACGGACAGGGCCACGAGCAGTACTTC
CASSRNGQGHEQYF
>-|-|TRBJ1-1|TRBV2
TGTGCCAGCAGTCGAGGGGGAAGAGGCACTGAAGCTTTCTTT
CASSRGGRGTEAFF
>-|-|TRBJ1-5|TRBV2
TGTGCCAGCACCCTACAGGCCGCTCCCCAGCATTTT
CASTLQAAPQHF
>-|TRBD1|TRBJ1-2|TRBV4-1
TGCGCCAGCGGGGGACAGAACTATGGCTACACCTTC
CASGGQNYGYTF
>few|-|TRBJ2-7|TRBV7-8
TGTGCCAGCAGCTTACAGGGGTACGAGCAGTACTTC
CASSLQGYEQYF
>-|-|TRBJ2-5|TRBV5-1
TGCGCCAGTACGGACACTCTAGAGACCCAGTACTTC
CASTDTLETQYF
>-|TRBD1|TRBJ2-5|TRBV2
TGTGCCAGCAGTGCGGGACAGCGAGGGAAGACCCAGTACTTC
CASSAGQRGKTQYF
>-|-|TRBJ1-5|TRBV11-2
TGTGCCAGCAGCTTAGCAGACAATCAGCCCCAGCATTTT
CASSLADNQPQHF
>-|TRBD1|TRBJ1-2|TRBV20-1
TGCAGTCACAGGGGTGGCTATGGCTACACCTTC
CSHRGGYGYTF
>-|-|TRBJ2-7|TRBV5-4
TGTGCCAGCAGCTTAGCCCATACAGGGTACGAGCAGTACTTC
CASSLAHTGYEQYF
>-|-|TRBJ1-1|TRBV7-3
TGTGCCAGCAGCTTAAGCCGGACATCCGTGAACACTGAAGCTTTCTTT
CASSLSRTSVNTEAFF
>once|TRBD1|TRBJ2-2|TRBV27
TGTGCCAGCAGTAATTACCGGGACAGGGGGAACACCGGGGAGCTGTTTTTT
CASSNYRDRGNTGELFF
>-|-|TRBJ1-2|TRBV7-8
TGTGCCAGCAGCCCCCAAGATCGCTATGGCTACACCTTC
CASSPQDRYGYTF
>-|-|TRBJ2-7|TRBV18
TGTGCCAGCTCAACGATGATTAGGGGCTCCTACGAGCAGTACTTC
CASSTMIRGSYEQYF
>-|-|TRBJ1-5|TRBV28
TGTGCCAGCAATGGTGGGGGGGTGGATCAGCCCCAGCATTTT
CASNGGGVDQPQHF
>-|TRBD1|TRBJ2-7|TRBV6-5
TGTGCCAGCAGTCGACAGGGGCCCTACGAGCAGTACTTC
CASSRQGPYEQYF
>-|TRBD2|TRBJ2-3|TRBV19
TGTGCCAGTACTGTACTAGCGGGAGTTGATACGCAGTATTTT
CASTVLAGVDTQYF
>few|-|TRBJ1-2|TRBV21-1
TGTGCCCGACAGGGAAAAGGGGACTATGGCTACACCTTC
CARQGKGDYGYTF
>-|TRBD2|TRBJ2-7|TRBV11-2
TGTGCCAGCAGCTCTCTAGCGGGGGGGCCGGCCGAGCAGTACTTC
CASSSLAGGPAEQYF
>-|-|TRBJ2-1|TRBV6-4
TGTGCCAGCAGCGAGGGCTCGGGTAATGAGCAGTTCTTC
CASSEGSGNEQFF
>-|TRBD2|TRBJ2-3|TRBV7-9
TGTGCCAGCAGCATACCGGGACTAGCGGGAGATACGCAGTATTTT
CASSIPGLAGDTQYF
>-|-|TRBJ2-2|TRBV30
TGTGCCTGGAGTGGGCCCCGCACCGGGGAGCTGTTTTTT
CAWSGPRTGELFF
>-|TRBD1|TRBJ1-3|TRBV6-6
TGTGCCAGCACCACCGGACAGGGGGAAGGAACCATATATTTT
CASTTGQGEGTIYF
>-|-|TRBJ1-1|TRBV28
TGTGCCAGCGCCTCGGGGACTGAAGCTTTCTTT
CASASGTEAFF
>-|-|TRBJ2-3|TRBV15
TGTGCCACCAGCGAGAGGTTGGCTAAACTAGATACGCAGTATTTT
CATSERLAKLDTQYF
>-|-|TRBJ2-3|TRBV11-2
TGTGCCAGCAGCTTAAGGCGATCCCCTGGAGATACGCAGTATTTT
CASSLRRSPGDTQYF
>-|-|TRBJ1-2|TRBV28
TGTGCCAGCAGTCTAGGGACTATTCGTGGCTACACCTTC
CASSLGTIRGYTF
>-|TRBD1|TRBJ1-6|TRBV9
TGTGCCAGCAGCCCAAGCACAGGGGGCGGAGGGTCACCCCTCCACTTT
CASSPSTGGGGSPLHF
>-|TRBD2|TRBJ2-1|TRBV10-1
TGCGCCAGCAGTGAACGGAGCGGGAGGGCCACCTACAATGAGCAGTTCTTC
CASSERSGRATYNEQFF
>-|-|TRBJ1-1|TRBV6-5
TGTGCCAGCAGTTACGGAGCGACCCTCGGAGGCACTGAAGCTTTCTTT
CASSYGATLGGTEAFF